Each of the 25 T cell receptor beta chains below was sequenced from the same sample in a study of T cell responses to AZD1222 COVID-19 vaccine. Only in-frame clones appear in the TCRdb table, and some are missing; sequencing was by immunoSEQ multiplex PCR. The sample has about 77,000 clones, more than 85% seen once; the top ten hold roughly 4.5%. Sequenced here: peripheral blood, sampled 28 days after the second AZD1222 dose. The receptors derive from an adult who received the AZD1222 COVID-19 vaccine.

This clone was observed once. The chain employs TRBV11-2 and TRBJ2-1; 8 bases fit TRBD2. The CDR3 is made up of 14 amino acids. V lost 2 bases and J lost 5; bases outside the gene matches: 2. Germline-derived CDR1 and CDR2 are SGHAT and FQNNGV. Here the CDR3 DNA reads TGTGCCAGCAGCTTACTACTAGCGGACAATGAGCAGTTCTTC. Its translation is CASSLLLADNEQFF.

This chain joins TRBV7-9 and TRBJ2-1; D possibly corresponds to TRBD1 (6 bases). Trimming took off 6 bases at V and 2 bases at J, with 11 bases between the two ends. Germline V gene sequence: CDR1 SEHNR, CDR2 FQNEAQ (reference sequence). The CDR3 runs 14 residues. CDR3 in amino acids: CASRSGTTYNEQFF. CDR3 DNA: TGTGCCAGCAGATCCGGGACAACCTACAATGAGCAGTTCTTC. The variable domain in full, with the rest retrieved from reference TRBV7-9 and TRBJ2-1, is DTGVSQNPRHKITKRGQNVTFRCDPISEHNRLYWYRQTLGQGPEFLTYFQNEAQLEKSRLLSDRFSAERPKGSFSTLEIQRTEQGDSAMYLCASRSGTTYNEQFFGPGTRLTVL.

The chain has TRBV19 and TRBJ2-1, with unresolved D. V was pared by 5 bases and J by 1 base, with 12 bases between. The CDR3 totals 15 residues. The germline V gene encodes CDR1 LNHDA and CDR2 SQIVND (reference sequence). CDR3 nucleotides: TGTGCCAGTAGTCCCGGCCCGGATTCCTACAATGAGCAGTTCTTC. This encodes CASSPGPDSYNEQFF.

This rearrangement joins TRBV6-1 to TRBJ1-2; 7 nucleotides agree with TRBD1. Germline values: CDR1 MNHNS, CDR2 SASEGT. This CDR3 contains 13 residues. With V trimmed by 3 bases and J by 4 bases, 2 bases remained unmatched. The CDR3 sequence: CASSEGQIYGYTF. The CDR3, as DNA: TGTGCCAGCAGTGAGGGACAGATCTATGGCTACACCTTC.

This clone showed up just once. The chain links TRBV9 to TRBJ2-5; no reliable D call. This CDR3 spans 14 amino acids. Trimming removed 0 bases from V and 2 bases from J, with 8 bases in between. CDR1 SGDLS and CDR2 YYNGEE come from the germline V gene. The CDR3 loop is CASSVEARQETQYF. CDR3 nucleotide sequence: TGTGCCAGCAGCGTAGAGGCCAGGCAAGAGACCCAGTACTTC.

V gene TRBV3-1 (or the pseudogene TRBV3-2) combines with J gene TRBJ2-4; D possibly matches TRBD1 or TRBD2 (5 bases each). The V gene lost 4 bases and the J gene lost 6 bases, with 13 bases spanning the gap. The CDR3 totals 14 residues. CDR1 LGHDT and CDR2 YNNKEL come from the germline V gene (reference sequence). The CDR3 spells CASSLGTKGNIQYF. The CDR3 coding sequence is TGTGCCAGCAGCCTAGGGACGAAGGGAAACATTCAGTACTTC.

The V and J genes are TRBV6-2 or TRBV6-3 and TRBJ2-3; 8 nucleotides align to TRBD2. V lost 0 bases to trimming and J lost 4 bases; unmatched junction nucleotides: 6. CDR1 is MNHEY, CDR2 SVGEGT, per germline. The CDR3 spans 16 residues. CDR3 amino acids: CASSYSAGGGSDTQYF. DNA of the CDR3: TGTGCCAGCAGTTACTCGGCGGGAGGTGGATCAGATACGCAGTATTTT.

The CDR3 coding sequence is TGTGCCACCAGCAGATTACGGTCCTCGGGTGGGCAGTTCTTC. Encoded protein: CATSRLRSSGGQFF. The rearrangement links TRBV15 to TRBJ2-1; D not certain. V lost 2 bases and J lost 12, with 17 bases in between. The CDR3 sequence is 14 residues long. The germline V gene encodes CDR1 LNHNV and CDR2 YYDKDF (reference sequence).

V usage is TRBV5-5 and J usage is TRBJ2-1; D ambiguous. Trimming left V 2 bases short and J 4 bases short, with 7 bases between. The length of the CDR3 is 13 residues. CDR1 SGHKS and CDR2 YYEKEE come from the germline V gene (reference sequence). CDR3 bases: TGTGCCAGCAGCTTCTGGGAATACAATGAGCAGTTCTTC. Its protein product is CASSFWEYNEQFF.

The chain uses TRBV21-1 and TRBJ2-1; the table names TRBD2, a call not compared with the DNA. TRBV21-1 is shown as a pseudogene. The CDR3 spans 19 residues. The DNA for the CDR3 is TGTGCCAGCAGCAAATTAATACGGCCCAGCGGGCAAACCTACAATGAGCAGTTCTTC. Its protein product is CASSKLIRPSGQTYNEQFF.

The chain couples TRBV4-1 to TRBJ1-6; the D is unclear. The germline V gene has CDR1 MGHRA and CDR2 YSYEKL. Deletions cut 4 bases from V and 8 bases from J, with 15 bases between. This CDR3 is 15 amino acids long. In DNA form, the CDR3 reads TGCGCCAGCAGCCTCGACTTGGATAAAGATTCACCCCTCCACTTT. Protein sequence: CASSLDLDKDSPLHF.

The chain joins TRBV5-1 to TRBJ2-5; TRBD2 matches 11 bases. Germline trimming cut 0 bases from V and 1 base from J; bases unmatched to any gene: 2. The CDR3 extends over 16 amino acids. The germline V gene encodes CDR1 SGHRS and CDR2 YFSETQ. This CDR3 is CASSLGGLAAQETQYF. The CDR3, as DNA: TGCGCCAGCAGCTTGGGGGGACTAGCGGCCCAAGAGACCCAGTACTTC.

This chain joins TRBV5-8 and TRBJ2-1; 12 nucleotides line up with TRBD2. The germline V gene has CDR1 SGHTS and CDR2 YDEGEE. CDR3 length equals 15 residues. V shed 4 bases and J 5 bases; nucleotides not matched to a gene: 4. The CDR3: CASSPRLAGDNEQFF. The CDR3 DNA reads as TGTGCCAGCAGCCCCCGACTAGCGGGAGACAATGAGCAGTTCTTC.

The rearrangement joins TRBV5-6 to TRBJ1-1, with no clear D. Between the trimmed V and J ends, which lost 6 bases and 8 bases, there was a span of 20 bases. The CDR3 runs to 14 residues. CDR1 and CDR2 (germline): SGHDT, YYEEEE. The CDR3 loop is CASTTSGPYAEAFF. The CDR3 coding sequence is TGTGCCAGCACCACCTCGGGCCCTTATGCCGAAGCTTTCTTT.

The DNA for the CDR3 is TGTGTCAGAAGCCCCCGTACCAACCCCACAGATACGCAGTATTTT. This codes for CVRSPRTNPTDTQYF. The chain has TRBV7-5 and TRBJ2-3. TRBV7-5 is classified as a pseudogene. The CDR3 sequence is 15 residues long.

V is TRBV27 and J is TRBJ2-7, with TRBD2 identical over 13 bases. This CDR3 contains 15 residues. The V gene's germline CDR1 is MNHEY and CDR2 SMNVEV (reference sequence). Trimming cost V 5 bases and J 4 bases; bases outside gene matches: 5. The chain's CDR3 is CASSRTSGREYEQYF. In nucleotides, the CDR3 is TGTGCCAGCAGTCGCACTAGCGGGAGGGAGTACGAGCAGTACTTC.

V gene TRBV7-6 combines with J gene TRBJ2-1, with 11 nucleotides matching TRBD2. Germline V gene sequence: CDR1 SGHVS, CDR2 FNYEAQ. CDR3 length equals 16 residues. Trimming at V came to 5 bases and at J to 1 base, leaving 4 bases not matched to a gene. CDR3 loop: CASSQGTSGSYNEQFF. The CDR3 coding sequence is TGTGCCAGCAGCCAAGGGACTAGCGGTTCCTACAATGAGCAGTTCTTC.

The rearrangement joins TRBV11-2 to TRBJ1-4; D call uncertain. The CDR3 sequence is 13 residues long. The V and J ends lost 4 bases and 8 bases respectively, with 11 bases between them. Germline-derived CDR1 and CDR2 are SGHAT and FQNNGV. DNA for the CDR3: TGTGCCAGCAGCTCGGGAAGGAGGGAAAAACTGTTTTTT. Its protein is CASSSGRREKLFF.

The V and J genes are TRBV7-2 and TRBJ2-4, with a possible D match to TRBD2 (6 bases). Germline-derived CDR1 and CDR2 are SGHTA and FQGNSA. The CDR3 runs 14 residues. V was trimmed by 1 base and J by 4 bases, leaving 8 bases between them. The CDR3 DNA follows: TGTGCCAGCAGCTTAGACGGGAGTAAAAACATTCAGTACTTC. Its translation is CASSLDGSKNIQYF.

Written as DNA, the CDR3 is TGTGCCAGCAGCTACGGTTTGGGTAACTACGAGCAGTACTTC. As protein: CASSYGLGNYEQYF. The rearrangement links TRBV6-5 to TRBJ2-7; D not resolved. V was clipped by 6 bases and J by 3 bases, with 15 bases between them. CDR3 length equals 14 residues. Germline CDR1 and CDR2: MNHEY and SVGAGI.

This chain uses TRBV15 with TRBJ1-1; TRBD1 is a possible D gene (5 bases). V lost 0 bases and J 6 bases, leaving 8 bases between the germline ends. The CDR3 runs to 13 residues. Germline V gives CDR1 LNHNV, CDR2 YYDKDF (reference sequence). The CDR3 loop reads CATSRDVGAEAFF. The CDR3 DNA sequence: TGTGCCACCAGCAGAGATGTGGGGGCTGAAGCTTTCTTT.

The CDR3 DNA follows: TGTGCCTGGAGTAAAGCCCACCAGCCTCTCTATGGCTACACCTTC. Residues: CAWSKAHQPLYGYTF. This chain uses TRBV30 with TRBJ1-2; D is ambiguous. Germline-derived CDR1 and CDR2 are GTSNPN and SVGIG (reference sequence). Trimming left V 2 bases short and J 4 bases short, with 17 bases between. This CDR3 is built from 15 residues.

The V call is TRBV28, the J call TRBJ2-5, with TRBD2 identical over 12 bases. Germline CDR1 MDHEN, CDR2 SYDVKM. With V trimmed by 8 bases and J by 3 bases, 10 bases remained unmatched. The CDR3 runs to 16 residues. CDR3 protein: CASARGLAGTEETQYF. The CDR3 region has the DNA TGTGCCAGCGCCCGCGGACTAGCGGGAACTGAAGAGACCCAGTACTTC.

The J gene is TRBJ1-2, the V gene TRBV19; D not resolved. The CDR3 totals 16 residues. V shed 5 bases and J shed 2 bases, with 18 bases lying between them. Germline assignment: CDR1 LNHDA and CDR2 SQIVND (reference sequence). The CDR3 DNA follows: TGTGCCAGTAGTCGTAGGCCTCAGAACATCAACTATGGCTACACCTTC. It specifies CASSRRPQNINYGYTF. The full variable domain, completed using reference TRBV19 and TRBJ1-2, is DGGITQSPKYLFRKEGQNVTLSCEQNLNHDAMYWYRQDPGQGLRLIYYSQIVNDFQKGDIAEGYSVSREKKESFPLTVTSAQKNPTAFYLCASSRRPQNINYGYTFGSGTRLTVV.

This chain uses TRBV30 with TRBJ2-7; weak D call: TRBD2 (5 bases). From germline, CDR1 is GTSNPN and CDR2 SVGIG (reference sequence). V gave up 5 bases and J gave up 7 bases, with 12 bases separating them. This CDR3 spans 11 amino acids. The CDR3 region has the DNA TGTGCCTGGTCGGATTCGGGAGAGCAGTACTTC. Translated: CAWSDSGEQYF.